This T cell receptor beta chain was retrieved from a study of T cells in localized non-small cell lung cancer. The method was immunoSEQ multiplex PCR; TCRdb's version includes in-frame clones alone and lacks a portion of them. The table has some 12,000 clones, 70% to 90% seen once. The CDR3 loop spans 13 amino acids. Trimming pared 5 bases from V and 4 bases from J, leaving 12 bases between. Germline-derived CDR1 and CDR2 are SGDLS and YYNGEE. Source: peripheral blood, taken before any cancer treatment. This TCR was recovered from a male donor at least 60 years old with stage III lung adenocarcinoma. This chain uses TRBV9 with TRBJ1-2, with D perhaps TRBD1 (6 bases). The CDR3 DNA sequence: TGTGCCAGCAGGGCCACAGGGAGCTATGGCTACACCTTC. This sequence encodes CASRATGSYGYTF. The entire variable domain, with the rest obtained from reference TRBV9 and TRBJ1-2, is as follows: DSGVTQTPKHLITATGQRVTLRCSPRSGDLSVYWYQQSLDQGLQFLIQYYNGEERAKGNILERFSAQQFPDLHSELNLSSLELGDSALYFCASRATGSYGYTFGSGTRLTVV.